This entry lists 4 T cell receptor beta chains sequenced from one sample in a study of blood T cells in healthy people across ages. Using a J-beta primer mix together with a sample-barcoded 5' primer, a second PCR was run for about 6 to 12 cycles. Each CDR3 protein gets one entry after TCRdb re-called the 5' RACE reads with MiXCR. Among some 890,000 distinct CDR3 sequences listed, 25% to 35% were seen once. The sample was also linked to a second study, of T cells of mothers and their children.

Sequenced: blood. These receptors all stem from a woman in her 40s in good health.

This clonotype showed up many times. This chain links TRBV7-6 with TRBJ1-2, with 10 bases lining up with TRBD1. The germline gives CDR1 SGHVS, CDR2 FNYEAQ. The CDR3 spans 15 residues. The V and J ends lost 5 bases and 2 bases, in that order; junction bases with no gene match: 5. In nucleotides, the CDR3 is TGTGCCAGCAGCAGGGTGACAGGGGGCAACTATGGCTACACCTTC. It is translated as CASSRVTGGNYGYTF.

Comment on this clonotype: This clone may be a read error of a much larger clone one base away. V and J are TRBV7-8 and TRBJ2-5; D call uncertain. This CDR3 contains 14 residues. Germline CDR1 SGHVS, CDR2 FQNEAQ. CDR3: CASNLFRDYETQYF. The CDR3, as DNA: TGTGCCAGCAACTTATTTAGGGATTACGAGACCCAGTACTTC.

Worth noting for this clonotype: Since a much larger clone is just one base distant, this may be a read error. The chain combines TRBV7-9 with TRBJ2-1; D unresolved. CDR3 length: 12 amino acids. Per the germline V gene, CDR1 is SEHNR and CDR2 is FQNEAQ (reference sequence). The CDR3 DNA reads as TGTGCCAGCAACTTAGTCGTCGTTGAGCAGTTCTTC. It encodes CASNLVVVEQFF.

This clonotype has more than one count but fewer than ten. A much larger clonotype is one base distant, so this may be a read error. This chain connects TRBV10-3 to TRBJ2-6; possibly TRBD1 or TRBD2 for D (5 bases each). The V gene's germline CDR1 is ENHRY and CDR2 SYGVKD. CDR3 length equals 19 residues. CDR3: CAISGGPADPFSGANVRTF. CDR3 coding DNA: TGTGCCATCAGTGGCGGGCCAGCCGATCCCTTCTCTGGGGCCAACGTCCGGACTTTC.